This T cell receptor beta chain was obtained from a study of blood T cell repertoires in COVID-19. Study background: Acute-phase and convalescent COVID-19 samples originated in the United States, Italy and Spain. Sample material is recorded as cDNA or gDNA derived from T cells, B-cell-depleted T cells, or PBMCs.

Germline V gene lookup returns CDR1 MNHEY and CDR2 SVGEGT. J was trimmed by 5 bases and V by 0 bases; bases with no gene match: 6. The CDR3 consists of 15 residues. Per the original methods: The authors estimated nucleated cell counts from reference gene primer amplification. Sequencing was performed with immunoSEQ multiplex PCR; in TCRdb, only in-frame clones are kept and a portion is missing. Clone size and the V and J calls come from that table; the DNA yielded D and trimming. Of 150,000 to 200,000 clones in the sample, approximately 80% were seen once. The V and J genes are TRBV6-2 or TRBV6-3 and TRBJ2-7; 8 bases are a match to TRBD2. The source of this sequence is a human donor in a cohort sampled during active COVID-19. Sequenced material: peripheral blood. DNA for the CDR3: TGTGCCAGCAGTTACTCGAAGGGACTAGTGGACGAGCAGTACTTC. Translation gives CASSYSKGLVDEQYF.